This T cell receptor (beta chain) stems from a study of high-grade serous ovarian cancer treatment subgroups. Study details: Mean per sample: approximately 14,000 reads, about 6,900 unique TCR beta rearrangements.

The CDR3 has 13 amino acids. Trimming removed 4 bases at V and 1 base at J, with 4 bases between. Germline V gene data show CDR1 as KGHSH and CDR2 as LQKENI. This clone appeared a single time. Tumor samples were obtained before definitive surgery or chemotherapy. Assay used: immunoSEQ multiplex PCR; TCRdb lists only in-frame clones, some missing. Of about 15,000 clones listed, 86% are singletons. The sample was tumor tissue. The V and J genes are TRBV18 and TRBJ2-2; no reliable D call. The receptor comes from a human donor with high-grade serous ovarian cancer. CDR3 in amino acids: CASSLMNTGELFF. The CDR3 DNA follows: TGTGCCAGCTCACTGATGAACACCGGGGAGCTGTTTTTT.